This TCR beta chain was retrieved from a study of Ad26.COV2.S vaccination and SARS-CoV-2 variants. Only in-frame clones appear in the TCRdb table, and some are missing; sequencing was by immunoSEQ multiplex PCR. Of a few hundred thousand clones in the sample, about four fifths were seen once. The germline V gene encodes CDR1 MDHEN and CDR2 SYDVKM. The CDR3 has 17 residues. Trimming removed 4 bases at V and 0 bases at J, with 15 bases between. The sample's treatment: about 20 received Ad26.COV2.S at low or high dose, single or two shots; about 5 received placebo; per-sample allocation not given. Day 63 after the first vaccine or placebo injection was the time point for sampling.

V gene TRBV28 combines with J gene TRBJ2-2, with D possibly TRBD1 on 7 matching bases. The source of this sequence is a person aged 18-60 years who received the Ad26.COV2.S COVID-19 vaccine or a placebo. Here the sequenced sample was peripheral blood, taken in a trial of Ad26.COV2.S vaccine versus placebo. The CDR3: CASSWDSGQPNTGELFF. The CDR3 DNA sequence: TGTGCCAGCAGTTGGGACTCGGGACAGCCGAACACCGGGGAGCTGTTTTTT.